Presented here are 29 T cell receptor beta chains from one specimen sequenced in a study of blood T cells in healthy people across ages (dated by TCRdb to about 2015). Libraries were prepared through 5' RACE. The sequencing machine was an Illumina HiSeq 2500. A second roughly 7 to 11 cycle PCR used a sample-barcoded 5' primer and a J-beta primer mix. TCRdb reanalyzed the raw reads on its own, using fastp at Q25 for trimming and MiXCR for clone calling, and kept in-frame beta chains. Rows are unified per CDR3 protein, each entry keeping the most common DNA and genes. This sample is represented by around 870,000 distinct CDR3 sequences; roughly 26% of them were singletons. Together, the top ten hold around a sixth of the sample. Sequenced sample: blood. The receptor source for this set is a woman of 80 years or more in good health.

A note on this clonotype: This may be a read error: a much more frequent sequence differs by one nucleotide. The genes are TRBV25-1 and TRBJ2-1; TRBD2 might be the D (6 bases). This CDR3 contains 16 residues. Looked up from germline, CDR1 is MGHDK and CDR2 is SYGVNS. The CDR3 nucleotides are TGTGTCAGCAGTGAATATGGGCAGGGACTTTACAATGAGCAGTTCTTC. Protein: CVSSEYGQGLYNEQFF. Complete variable domain (other parts from reference TRBV25-1 and TRBJ2-1): EADIYQTPRYLVIGTGKKITLECSQTMGHDKMYWYQQDPGMELHLIHYSYGVNSTEKGDLSSESTVSRIRTEHFPLTLESARPSHTSQYLCVSSEYGQGLYNEQFFGPGTRLTVL.

This clonotype was observed a few times. The chain combines TRBV7-8 with TRBJ1-1; maybe TRBD1 (5 bases). V was trimmed by 4 bases and J by 4 bases, leaving 13 bases between them. Germline CDR1 is SGHVS and CDR2 is FQNEAQ. This CDR3 is built from 14 residues. The CDR3 nucleotides read TGTGCCAGCAGCTCCCAGGGCTGGGTCACTGAAGCTTTCTTT. As protein: CASSSQGWVTEAFF.

Ten or more counts support this clonotype. The chain links TRBV10-3 to TRBJ2-5; tentatively, D is TRBD1 or TRBD2 (5 bases each). This CDR3 is built from 15 residues. Germline V CDR1 and CDR2: ENHRY, SYGVKD. With 4 bases removed from V and 5 bases from J, the gap between germline ends came to 17 bases. CDR3 DNA: TGTGCCATCAGTGGGGGTTTAGGGGACGGGGAGACCCAGTACTTC. The encoded protein is CAISGGLGDGETQYF.

Regarding this clonotype: A read error may be the cause here, since a much bigger clone is one base away. This chain connects TRBV6-5 to TRBJ1-1; weak D call: TRBD1 (5 bases). Germline lookup yields CDR1 MNHEY and CDR2 SVGAGI. The CDR3 extends over 14 amino acids. CDR3 loop: CANSFREGNTEAFF. In DNA, the CDR3 is TGTGCCAACAGTTTCAGGGAGGGAAACACTGAAGCTTTCTTT.

This clonotype was seen many times. V usage is TRBV7-2 and J usage is TRBJ2-1; 14 nucleotides agree with TRBD2. This CDR3 has 20 amino acids. In germline, CDR1 is SGHTA, CDR2 FQGNSA. Trimming cost V 5 bases and J 0 bases; bases outside gene matches: 12. The CDR3 here is CASSPRGTSGGLSSYNEQFF. The CDR3 DNA is TGTGCCAGCAGCCCTCGCGGGACTAGCGGGGGTCTTAGCTCCTACAATGAGCAGTTCTTC.

In this sample, this clonotype turned up a few times. The V call is TRBV6-6, the J call TRBJ1-1; no definite D call. Germline CDR1 MNHNY, CDR2 SVGAGI (reference sequence). This CDR3 contains 14 residues. Trimming left V 3 bases short and J 1 base short, with 9 bases between. CDR3 nucleotides: TGTGCCAGCAGTTATGTCGCGGAGAACACTGAAGCTTTCTTT. Its translation: CASSYVAENTEAFF.

A word on this clonotype: Given a much more abundant clone one base away, this may be a read error. This chain uses TRBV11-3 with TRBJ2-1, with 11 nucleotides matching TRBD2. The DNA end is a closer match to TRBJ2-7, so the J assignment may be wrong. Germline CDR1 and CDR2: SGHNT and YENEEA. The CDR3 loop spans 17 amino acids. In nucleotides, the CDR3 is TGTGCCAGCAGCTCACGGACTAGCGGGCTCGGCTACAATGAGCAGTACTTC. Translating it yields CASSSRTSGLGYNEQYF.

In the case of this clonotype: This may arise from a read error, as a much more abundant clone is one base away. This chain uses TRBV6-4 with TRBJ2-3, with D tentatively TRBD1 (6 bases). There are 14 residues in the CDR3. Germline lookup yields CDR1 MRHNA and CDR2 SNTAGT. Trimming removed 5 bases from V and 2 bases from J, with 11 bases in between. The CDR3 DNA follows: TGTGCCAGCAGTCGGGACATTGACACAGATACGCAGTATTTT. It yields the protein CASSRDIDTDTQYF.

On this clonotype: A much larger clone is a single base away; this may be a read error. The chain links TRBV6-2 or TRBV6-3 to TRBJ1-2, with 8 bases identical to TRBD1. Germline trimming cut 5 bases from V and 6 bases from J; bases unmatched to any gene: 8. Germline values: CDR1 MNHEY, CDR2 SVGEGT. This CDR3 has 14 amino acids. This chain's CDR3 is CASSSVGTGNGYTF. The CDR3 coding sequence is TGTGCCAGCAGTAGCGTCGGGACAGGCAATGGCTACACCTTC.

As regards this clonotype: A much larger clone is a single base away; this may be a read error. The rearrangement joins TRBV20-1 to TRBJ1-2; the D gene is possibly TRBD1 (6 bases). The CDR3 spans 15 residues. Per the germline V gene, CDR1 is DFQATT and CDR2 is SNEGSKA (reference sequence). The CDR3 DNA sequence: TGCAGTGCTAGACAGGGGAGGGGACCTAACCATGGCTACACCTTC. Translation: CSARQGRGPNHGYTF.

This clonotype was seen at least ten times. The chain recombines TRBV20-1 with TRBJ1-2; TRBD1 matches at 7 bases. Germline V gene lookup returns CDR1 DFQATT and CDR2 SNEGSKA (reference sequence). The CDR3 has 13 amino acids. J gave up 5 bases and V 5 bases, and 8 bases lay outside the gene matches. This CDR3 is CSALEPGQYGYTF. CDR3 DNA sequence: TGCAGTGCTTTGGAACCGGGACAGTATGGCTACACCTTC.

In its sample, this clonotype was seen many times. A much larger clonotype is one base distant, so this may be a read error. The rearrangement links TRBV7-2 to TRBJ2-1, with TRBD2 matching 8 bases. The DNA end favors TRBJ2-7, so the J call may be wrong. The CDR3 contains 18 residues. The germline V gene has CDR1 SGHTA and CDR2 FQGNSA. The CDR3 nucleotides read TGTGCCAGCAGCTTACGTGTTCGGGGGGGCAGGTCCTACAATGAGCAGTACTTC. It encodes CASSLRVRGGRSYNEQYF.

In its sample, this clonotype was seen many times. The rearrangement links TRBV7-2 to TRBJ2-3; 9 bases match TRBD1. The ends lost 5 bases at V and 3 bases at J; junction bases unmatched: 6. The germline gives CDR1 SGHTA, CDR2 FQGNSA. This CDR3 spans 15 amino acids. The CDR3 protein is CASSKGQGWTDTQYF. CDR3 in DNA: TGTGCCAGCAGCAAAGGACAGGGGTGGACAGATACGCAGTATTTT.

Concerning this clonotype: A junction end diverges from the germline sequence, so it may reflect a read error. The rearrangement joins TRBV6-2 or TRBV6-3 to TRBJ2-2, with 11 bases fitting TRBD1. CDR3 length: 16 residues. The germline CDR1 and CDR2 sequences are MNHEY and SVGEGT. CDR3 nucleotides: TGTGCCAGCAGATCATCGGACAGGGGGCTTGTCGGGGGGCTGTTTTTT. Its translation: CASRSSDRGLVGGLFF.

This clonotype was seen at least ten times. The rearrangement links TRBV7-2 to TRBJ2-7; 7 positions agree with TRBD2. Germline lookup yields CDR1 SGHTA and CDR2 FQGNSA. J lost 0 bases, V lost 1 base, and 6 bases had no gene match. The CDR3 is 16 residues long. In DNA, the CDR3 is TGTGCCAGCAGCTTAGATAGGGCTAGCGGCTCCTACGAGCAGTACTTC. Amino acid sequence: CASSLDRASGSYEQYF.

Written as DNA, the CDR3 is TGCAGTGCTAGAGACGTCAGGGGACCCTACGAGCAGTACTTC. The encoded protein is CSARDVRGPYEQYF. The rearrangement joins TRBV20-1 to TRBJ2-7; tentatively, D is TRBD1 (6 bases). There are 14 residues in the CDR3. Trimming pared 0 bases from V and 2 bases from J, leaving 11 bases between. Germline V lookup: CDR1 DFQATT, CDR2 SNEGSKA (reference sequence).

This clonotype occurred many times. V usage is TRBV5-1 and J usage is TRBJ2-5, with TRBD1 identical over 8 bases. The V segment lost 0 bases and the J segment 11 bases; nucleotides outside the gene matches: 12. Germline loops: CDR1 SGHRS, CDR2 YFSETQ. The CDR3 totals 15 residues. CDR3 region: CASSLGQGAFNEQYF. The CDR3 nucleotides read TGCGCCAGCAGCTTGGGTCAGGGGGCGTTTAATGAGCAGTACTTC.

The table lists this clonotype with many counts. A much larger clone lies one base from this, so it may be a read error. The J gene is TRBJ2-7, the V gene TRBV5-1; D not certain. With 3 bases removed from V and 5 bases from J, the gap between germline ends came to 15 bases. Per the germline V gene, CDR1 is SGHRS and CDR2 is YFSETQ. This CDR3 comprises 14 residues. CDR3 bases: TGCGCCAGCAGCTGGCGTCCAGTGCTTGACGAGCAGTACTTC. Translation gives CASSWRPVLDEQYF.

In the case of this clonotype: An end of the junction does not agree with germline; a read error may underlie this. This sequence joins TRBV7-2 and TRBJ2-2, with D unclear. Germline V lookup: CDR1 SGHTA, CDR2 FQGNSA. CDR3 length: 14 amino acids. CDR3 in amino acids: CVSSPPSPTGELFF. The CDR3 nucleotides are TGTGTCAGCAGCCCCCCCTCCCCCACCGGGGAGCTGTTTTTT. Filled out from reference TRBV7-2 and TRBJ2-2, the complete variable domain reads GAGVSQSPSNKVTEKGKDVELRCDPISGHTALYWYRQSLGQGLEFLIYFQGNSAPDKSGLPSDRFSAERTGGSVSTLTIQRTQQEDSAVYLCVSSPPSPTGELFFGEGSRLTVL.

To note about this clonotype: A much larger clone lies a single base off, so this may be a read error. The chain uses TRBV9 and TRBJ2-5, with TRBD2 identical over 10 bases. Per germline, CDR1 SGDLS and CDR2 YYNGEE. CDR3 length: 15 residues. The CDR3, as DNA: TGTGCCAACAGCGTAGGCACTAGCGGGGTTGAAGAGCAGTACTTC. Encoded protein: CANSVGTSGVEEQYF.

This clonotype has a count of ten or more. The gene calls are TRBV6-1 and TRBJ2-7; D unresolved. The CDR3 consists of 11 residues. Germline V CDR1 and CDR2: MNHNS, SASEGT. V was cut by 6 bases and J by 6 bases, with 9 bases left in between. CDR3 in DNA: TGTGCCAGCAGACGGACCTTCGAGCAGTACTTC. It codes for CASRRTFEQYF.

This clonotype was detected many times. This CDR3 is CASRATSAEETQYF. In DNA, the CDR3 is TGTGCCAGCAGGGCAACTAGCGCCGAAGAGACCCAGTACTTC. J is TRBJ2-5 and V is TRBV11-2, with TRBD2 matching 7 bases. Germline V lookup: CDR1 SGHAT, CDR2 FQNNGV. This CDR3 is built from 14 residues. The J segment lost 3 bases and the V segment lost 6 bases, leaving 7 bases of the junction unmatched.

This clonotype was picked up many times. V gene TRBV4-3 combines with J gene TRBJ1-4; 7 nucleotides align to TRBD1. The germline V gene encodes CDR1 LGHNA and CDR2 YSLEER. This CDR3 is built from 15 residues. Losses at the gene ends were 0 bases for V and 3 bases for J; bases not matched to a gene: 1. The CDR3 bases are TGCGCCAGCAGCCAAGACAGGGGGGCTAATGAAAAACTGTTTTTT. Protein: CASSQDRGANEKLFF.

This clonotype has a handful of counts. The V and J genes are TRBV11-1 and TRBJ2-1; 9 bases are a match to TRBD1. V trimming: 8 bases; J trimming: 4 bases; junction bases outside the gene matches: 6. Germline V gene sequence: CDR1 SGHAT, CDR2 FQDESV (reference sequence). This CDR3 is built from 14 residues. The DNA for the CDR3 is TGTGCCAGCCGGACAGGGGCGCTATACAATGAGCAGTTCTTC. This codes for CASRTGALYNEQFF. The full variable domain, completed using reference TRBV11-1 and TRBJ2-1, is EAEVAQSPRYKITEKSQAVAFWCDPISGHATLYWYRQILGQGPELLVQFQDESVVDDSQLPKDRFSAERLKGVDSTLKIQPAELGDSAMYLCASRTGALYNEQFFGPGTRLTVL.

The table lists this clonotype with a count of one. A much larger clone lies a single base off, so this may be a read error. The chain links TRBV7-9 to TRBJ1-2; D gene uncertain. From germline, CDR1 is SEHNR and CDR2 FQNEAQ (reference sequence). CDR3 length: 13 amino acids. CDR3 sequence (DNA): TGTGCCAGCAGCTACGAGGGATACTATGACTACACCTTC. Its translation: CASSYEGYYDYTF.

This clonotype was seen ten or more times. V is TRBV11-2 and J is TRBJ2-6; no definite D call. Germline V gene lookup returns CDR1 SGHAT and CDR2 FQNNGV. There are 16 residues in the CDR3. V gave up 2 bases and J gave up 0 bases, with 8 bases separating them. The CDR3 here is CASSLNIGSGANVLTF. CDR3 coding DNA: TGTGCCAGCAGCTTAAATATAGGCTCTGGGGCCAACGTCCTGACTTTC.

This clonotype showed up many times. The chain carries TRBV20-1 and TRBJ2-3; a weak D match, TRBD2 (5 bases). The CDR3 contains 14 residues. V lost 6 bases and J lost 0, with 13 bases in between. From germline, CDR1 is DFQATT and CDR2 SNEGSKA (reference sequence). CDR3: CSARPRGSTDTQYF. CDR3 coding DNA: TGCAGTGCCAGACCGCGCGGGAGCACAGATACGCAGTATTTT.

This clonotype showed up many times. The chain employs TRBV4-2 and TRBJ2-3; 8 bases line up with TRBD2. V was clipped by 1 base and J by 10 bases; unmatched bases: 7. The CDR3 spans 14 residues. From germline, CDR1 is LGHNA and CDR2 YNFKEQ. This CDR3 is CASSQATSGGAQYF. Written as DNA, the CDR3 is TGTGCCAGCAGCCAAGCAACCAGCGGGGGTGCGCAGTATTTT.

The V gene is TRBV7-6, the J gene TRBJ2-7; 11 nucleotides align to TRBD1. Per the germline V gene, CDR1 is SGHVS and CDR2 is FNYEAQ. Trimming took 4 bases from V and 6 from J; bases not matched to a gene: 8. This CDR3 contains 15 residues. The CDR3 sequence: CASSSNPDRGLEQYF. CDR3 bases: TGTGCCAGCAGCTCCAACCCGGACAGGGGGCTCGAGCAGTACTTC.